These T cell receptor beta chains were read from a single sample in a study of blood T cell repertoires in COVID-19. Profiled with immunoSEQ multiplex PCR; TCRdb holds only in-frame clones, not every one. In the table there are approximately 250,000 clones, 88% of which are singletons. The material sequenced was PBMCs or T cells enriched from blood (not recorded which). These receptors originate from a woman aged 35 to 49 with acute COVID-19. Both conserved end residues are part of each CDR3. Fields, in order: V gene, clone size, D gene, J gene, CDR3 DNA, CDR3 protein. A D gene is named only where the DNA matches it firmly. Clone size is not always given. Where it is, it says once, few, many or a class for expanded clones.

V gene: TRBV12-3/TRBV12-4; clone size: NA; D gene: TRBD1; J gene: TRBJ1-2; CDR3 DNA: TGTGCCAGCAGCCAGGGGGTTCGGGGCTACACCTTC; CDR3 protein: CASSQGVRGYTF
V gene: TRBV5-6; clone size: NA; D gene: TRBD1; J gene: TRBJ2-2; CDR3 DNA: TGTGCCAGCAGCTCCCGGGACAGGGGGTACACCGGGGAGCTGTTTTTT; CDR3 protein: CASSSRDRGYTGELFF
V gene: TRBV3-1/TRBV3-2; clone size: NA; D gene: NA; J gene: TRBJ1-2; CDR3 DNA: TGTGCCAGCAGCCAAGTCTTGGGGGGGGGCTCTGGCTACACCTTC; CDR3 protein: CASSQVLGGGSGYTF
V gene: TRBV12-3/TRBV12-4; clone size: NA; D gene: NA; J gene: TRBJ1-4; CDR3 DNA: TGTGCCAGCAGCCTTGAGGTCGGCGAACTGTTTTTT; CDR3 protein: CASSLEVGELFF
V gene: TRBV30; clone size: NA; D gene: NA; J gene: TRBJ1-1; CDR3 DNA: TGTGCCTGGAGTCGGAACACTGAAGCTTTCTTT; CDR3 protein: CAWSRNTEAFF
V gene: TRBV6-1; clone size: NA; D gene: TRBD2; J gene: TRBJ2-5; CDR3 DNA: TGTGCCAGCAGTGAATCTGCGACTAGCGGGAGTAATTGGGAGACCCAGTACTTC; CDR3 protein: CASSESATSGSNWETQYF
V gene: TRBV7-8; clone size: NA; D gene: NA; J gene: TRBJ1-5; CDR3 DNA: TGTGCCAGCAGCTTAATGGCATACGTCAATCAGCCCCAGCATTTT; CDR3 protein: CASSLMAYVNQPQHF
V gene: TRBV7-8; clone size: NA; D gene: TRBD1; J gene: TRBJ2-7; CDR3 DNA: TGTGCCAGCAGCTTAACCGGGACAGGGGGCTACGAGCAGTACTTC; CDR3 protein: CASSLTGTGGYEQYF
V gene: TRBV3-1/TRBV3-2; clone size: NA; D gene: NA; J gene: TRBJ1-2; CDR3 DNA: TGTGCCAGCAGCCGTTCACAGAACTATGGCTACACCTTC; CDR3 protein: CASSRSQNYGYTF
V gene: TRBV27; clone size: NA; D gene: NA; J gene: TRBJ1-2; CDR3 DNA: TGTGCCAGCAGTTTAGGCCGCCCACAGGGCTCCTATGGCTACACCTTC; CDR3 protein: CASSLGRPQGSYGYTF
V gene: TRBV2; clone size: NA; D gene: TRBD1; J gene: TRBJ2-1; CDR3 DNA: TGTGCCAGCGCAACCGGGACAGGGTCCCACAATGAGCAGTTCTTC; CDR3 protein: CASATGTGSHNEQFF
V gene: TRBV5-1; clone size: NA; D gene: NA; J gene: TRBJ2-5; CDR3 DNA: TGCGCCAGCAGCTTGGCCTCAGGTGGGCAGACCCAGTACTTC; CDR3 protein: CASSLASGGQTQYF
V gene: TRBV5-1; clone size: NA; D gene: NA; J gene: TRBJ1-1; CDR3 DNA: TGCGCCAGCAGCCCCGGGGCAGGGGTTACTGAAGCTTTCTTT; CDR3 protein: CASSPGAGVTEAFF
V gene: TRBV27; clone size: NA; D gene: NA; J gene: TRBJ1-4; CDR3 DNA: TGTGCCAGCAGTTTATGGGCAGGGGTTCGTGAAAAACTGTTTTTT; CDR3 protein: CASSLWAGVREKLFF
V gene: TRBV19; clone size: once; D gene: NA; J gene: TRBJ1-1; CDR3 DNA: TGTGCCAGTAGCCTGCCGGGACAATCGAACACTGAAGCTTTCTTT; CDR3 protein: CASSLPGQSNTEAFF
V gene: TRBV4-3; clone size: NA; D gene: NA; J gene: TRBJ1-1; CDR3 DNA: TGCGCCAGCAGCGGACAGCCGAACACTGAAGCTTTCTTT; CDR3 protein: CASSGQPNTEAFF
V gene: TRBV7-2; clone size: NA; D gene: NA; J gene: TRBJ1-5; CDR3 DNA: TGTGCCAGCAGCTTAGCACAGGGTGATCAGCCCCAGCATTTT; CDR3 protein: CASSLAQGDQPQHF
V gene: TRBV27; clone size: NA; D gene: NA; J gene: TRBJ1-1; CDR3 DNA: TGTGCCAGCAGTTTAGGGAGGAACACTGAAGCTTTCTTT; CDR3 protein: CASSLGRNTEAFF
V gene: TRBV3-1/TRBV3-2; clone size: NA; D gene: TRBD1; J gene: TRBJ1-1; CDR3 DNA: TGTGCCAGCAGCCATGACAGGGGGCTTGAAGCTTTCTTT; CDR3 protein: CASSHDRGLEAFF
V gene: TRBV5-6; clone size: NA; D gene: NA; J gene: TRBJ2-1; CDR3 DNA: TGTGCCAGCAGCTTCGGGGAGAGCTACAATGAGCAGTTCTTC; CDR3 protein: CASSFGESYNEQFF
V gene: TRBV10-3; clone size: NA; D gene: TRBD1; J gene: TRBJ2-4; CDR3 DNA: TGTGCCATCAGTGAGCCACCCGGGACAGGAAGTCCTGGAAACATTCAGTACTTC; CDR3 protein: CAISEPPGTGSPGNIQYF
V gene: TRBV5-1; clone size: NA; D gene: TRBD1; J gene: TRBJ2-7; CDR3 DNA: TGCGCCAGCAGCTTGGAGAGGACAGGGTCCGAGCAGTACTTC; CDR3 protein: CASSLERTGSEQYF
V gene: TRBV28; clone size: NA; D gene: TRBD2; J gene: TRBJ2-7; CDR3 DNA: TGTGCCAGCAAGGGCGGGAGTGCCCCCTACGAGCAGTACTTC; CDR3 protein: CASKGGSAPYEQYF
V gene: TRBV18; clone size: NA; D gene: NA; J gene: TRBJ2-3; CDR3 DNA: TGTGCCAGCTCACCGACTAGTGGAGCAGATACGCAGTATTTT; CDR3 protein: CASSPTSGADTQYF
V gene: TRBV3-1/TRBV3-2; clone size: NA; D gene: NA; J gene: TRBJ1-1; CDR3 DNA: TGTGCCAGCAGCCCCAGGGGTACTGAAGCTTTCTTT; CDR3 protein: CASSPRGTEAFF
V gene: TRBV28; clone size: NA; D gene: TRBD1; J gene: TRBJ2-2; CDR3 DNA: TGTGCCAGCAGTTTAGGGACAGCGAACACCGGGGAGCTGTTTTTT; CDR3 protein: CASSLGTANTGELFF
V gene: TRBV28; clone size: NA; D gene: TRBD1; J gene: TRBJ1-2; CDR3 DNA: TGTGCCAGCAGCCCGGGACAGGGCCGGGGTGGCTACACCTTC; CDR3 protein: CASSPGQGRGGYTF
V gene: TRBV5-4; clone size: NA; D gene: TRBD1; J gene: TRBJ1-1; CDR3 DNA: TGTGCCAGCAGCACACGGACAGGCAGGAACACTGAAGCTTTCTTT; CDR3 protein: CASSTRTGRNTEAFF
V gene: TRBV24-1; clone size: once; D gene: TRBD1; J gene: TRBJ2-1; CDR3 DNA: TGTGCCACCAGCGGACAGGGGGCATTGGGGTACAATGAGCAGTTCTTC; CDR3 protein: CATSGQGALGYNEQFF
V gene: TRBV24-1; clone size: NA; D gene: TRBD1; J gene: TRBJ1-5; CDR3 DNA: TGTGCCACCAGTGATCGACAGGGGAGCAATCAGCCCCAGCATTTT; CDR3 protein: CATSDRQGSNQPQHF
V gene: TRBV6-4; clone size: NA; D gene: TRBD1; J gene: TRBJ2-7; CDR3 DNA: TGTGCCAGTAGGGTGGGACAGGAGAGCTACGAGCAGTACTTC; CDR3 protein: CASRVGQESYEQYF
V gene: TRBV11-2; clone size: NA; D gene: NA; J gene: TRBJ2-3; CDR3 DNA: TGTGCCAGCAGCACCCGAGGGGGGGAGGGTACGCAGTATTTT; CDR3 protein: CASSTRGGEGTQYF
V gene: TRBV2; clone size: NA; D gene: TRBD1; J gene: TRBJ1-6; CDR3 DNA: TGTGCCGGGAGGACAGGGGGAAATTCACCCCTCCACTTT; CDR3 protein: CAGRTGGNSPLHF
V gene: TRBV2; clone size: NA; D gene: NA; J gene: TRBJ1-1; CDR3 DNA: TGTGCCAGCATAGGGCAGGGTTACACTGAAGCTTTCTTT; CDR3 protein: CASIGQGYTEAFF
V gene: TRBV2; clone size: NA; D gene: NA; J gene: TRBJ1-5; CDR3 DNA: TGTGCCAGCAGTGACCGGGGTCAGCCCCAGCATTTT; CDR3 protein: CASSDRGQPQHF
V gene: TRBV28; clone size: few; D gene: NA; J gene: TRBJ1-1; CDR3 DNA: TGTGCCAGCAGTCGACAGGACATGAACACTGAAGCTTTCTTT; CDR3 protein: CASSRQDMNTEAFF
V gene: TRBV30; clone size: NA; D gene: NA; J gene: TRBJ2-5; CDR3 DNA: TGTGCCTGGAGTGTACTGAACCAAGAGACCCAGTACTTC; CDR3 protein: CAWSVLNQETQYF
V gene: TRBV7-6; clone size: NA; D gene: NA; J gene: TRBJ2-1; CDR3 DNA: TGTGCCAGCAGCCCCCAGGGAGGATACAATGAGCAGTTCTTC; CDR3 protein: CASSPQGGYNEQFF
V gene: TRBV24-1; clone size: NA; D gene: NA; J gene: TRBJ2-3; CDR3 DNA: TGTGCCACCAGTGAGGCAATCGGCACAGATACGCAGTATTTT; CDR3 protein: CATSEAIGTDTQYF
V gene: TRBV30; clone size: once; D gene: NA; J gene: TRBJ1-1; CDR3 DNA: TGTGCCTGGGGACAGTACAAAGCTTTCTTT; CDR3 protein: CAWGQYKAFF
V gene: TRBV27; clone size: NA; D gene: NA; J gene: TRBJ2-3; CDR3 DNA: TGTGCCAACGACGGACAGCTCCCTAGCACAGATACGCAGTATTTT; CDR3 protein: CANDGQLPSTDTQYF
V gene: TRBV28; clone size: NA; D gene: TRBD1; J gene: TRBJ1-4; CDR3 DNA: TGTGCCAGCAGCCTGGGACAGGCTAATGAAAAACTGTTTTTT; CDR3 protein: CASSLGQANEKLFF
V gene: TRBV27; clone size: NA; D gene: NA; J gene: TRBJ2-7; CDR3 DNA: TGTGCCAGCAGTTTGGGCCCCGGACACCCAACCTACGAGCAGTACTTC; CDR3 protein: CASSLGPGHPTYEQYF
V gene: TRBV27; clone size: NA; D gene: NA; J gene: TRBJ1-3; CDR3 DNA: TGTGCCAGCAGGGCCCTGGGGCTTGGAAACACCATATATTTT; CDR3 protein: CASRALGLGNTIYF
V gene: TRBV29-1; clone size: NA; D gene: TRBD1; J gene: TRBJ2-5; CDR3 DNA: TGCAGCGCCCGGACAGGGGGCGGAGAGACCCAGTACTTC; CDR3 protein: CSARTGGGETQYF
V gene: TRBV28; clone size: NA; D gene: TRBD1; J gene: TRBJ1-5; CDR3 DNA: TGTGCCAGCAGTTCAACCCCCGGGACAGGGAGTCGCCAGCCCCAGCATTTT; CDR3 protein: CASSSTPGTGSRQPQHF
V gene: TRBV19; clone size: NA; D gene: NA; J gene: TRBJ1-1; CDR3 DNA: TGTGCCAGTAGAGACGGGGGTAGGGGGAACACTGAAGCTTTCTTT; CDR3 protein: CASRDGGRGNTEAFF
V gene: TRBV29-1; clone size: once; D gene: NA; J gene: TRBJ2-5; CDR3 DNA: TGCAGCGTTGGGCGGTTACTCCAAGAGACCCAGTACTTC; CDR3 protein: CSVGRLLQETQYF
V gene: TRBV6-5; clone size: NA; D gene: TRBD2; J gene: TRBJ2-1; CDR3 DNA: TGTGCCAGCGAAGTACTAGCGGGAGTCAATGAGCAGTTCTTC; CDR3 protein: CASEVLAGVNEQFF
V gene: TRBV28; clone size: NA; D gene: NA; J gene: TRBJ2-1; CDR3 DNA: TGTGCCAGCAGTTCCCACTGGTCTAGCAATGAGCAGTTCTTC; CDR3 protein: CASSSHWSSNEQFF
V gene: TRBV13; clone size: NA; D gene: NA; J gene: TRBJ1-2; CDR3 DNA: TGTGCCAGCAGCTTAGATAGGATAGGGGGGGACTATGGCTACACCTTC; CDR3 protein: CASSLDRIGGDYGYTF
V gene: TRBV28; clone size: NA; D gene: NA; J gene: TRBJ1-1; CDR3 DNA: TGTGCCACGTTTGTCGGGGACATGAACACTGAAGCTTTCTTT; CDR3 protein: CATFVGDMNTEAFF
V gene: TRBV6-5; clone size: NA; D gene: TRBD1; J gene: TRBJ1-5; CDR3 DNA: TGTGCCAGCAGCTACCGGGACAGGGGTTTCAATCAGCCCCAGCATTTT; CDR3 protein: CASSYRDRGFNQPQHF
V gene: TRBV6-5; clone size: NA; D gene: NA; J gene: TRBJ1-1; CDR3 DNA: TGTGCCAGCTTCCGGGACTTTTCGAACACTGAAGCTTTCTTT; CDR3 protein: CASFRDFSNTEAFF